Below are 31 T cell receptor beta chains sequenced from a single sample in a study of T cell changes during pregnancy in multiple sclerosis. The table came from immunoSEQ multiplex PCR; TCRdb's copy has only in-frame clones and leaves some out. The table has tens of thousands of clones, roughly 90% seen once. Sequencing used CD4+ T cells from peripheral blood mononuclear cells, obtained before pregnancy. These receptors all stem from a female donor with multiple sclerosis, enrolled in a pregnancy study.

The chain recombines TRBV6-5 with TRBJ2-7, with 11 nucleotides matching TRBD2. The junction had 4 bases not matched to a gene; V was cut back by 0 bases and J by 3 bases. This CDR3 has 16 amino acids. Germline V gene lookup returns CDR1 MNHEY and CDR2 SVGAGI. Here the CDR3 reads CASSYSGLAGGYEQYF. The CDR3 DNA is TGTGCCAGCAGTTACTCGGGGCTAGCGGGGGGCTACGAGCAGTACTTC.

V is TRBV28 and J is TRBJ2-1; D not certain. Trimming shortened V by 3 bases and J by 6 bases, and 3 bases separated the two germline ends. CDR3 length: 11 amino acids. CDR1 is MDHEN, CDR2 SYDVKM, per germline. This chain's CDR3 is CASSLSNEQFF. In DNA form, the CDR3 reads TGTGCCAGCAGTTTGAGCAATGAGCAGTTCTTC.

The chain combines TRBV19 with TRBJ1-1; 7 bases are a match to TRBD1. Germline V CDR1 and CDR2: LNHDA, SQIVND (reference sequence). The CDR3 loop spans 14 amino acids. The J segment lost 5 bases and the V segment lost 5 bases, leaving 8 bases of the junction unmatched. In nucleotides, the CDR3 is TGTGCCAGTAGTTCCCGACAGGGATGGACTGAAGCTTTCTTT. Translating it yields CASSSRQGWTEAFF.

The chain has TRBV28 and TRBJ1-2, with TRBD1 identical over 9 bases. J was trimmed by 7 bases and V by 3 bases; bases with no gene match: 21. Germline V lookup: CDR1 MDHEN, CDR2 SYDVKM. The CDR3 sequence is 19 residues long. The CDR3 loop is CASSFSLGTGRGNMGGYTF. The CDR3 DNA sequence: TGTGCCAGCAGTTTTTCTTTGGGGACAGGGAGGGGCAACATGGGTGGCTACACCTTC.

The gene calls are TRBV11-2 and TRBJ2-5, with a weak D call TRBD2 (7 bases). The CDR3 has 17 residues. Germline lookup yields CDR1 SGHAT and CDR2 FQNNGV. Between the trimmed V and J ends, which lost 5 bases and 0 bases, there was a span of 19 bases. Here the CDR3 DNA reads TGTGCCAGCAGCCCCCGCTCAAGGGGGGGGGACCAAGAGACCCAGTACTTC. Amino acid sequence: CASSPRSRGGDQETQYF.

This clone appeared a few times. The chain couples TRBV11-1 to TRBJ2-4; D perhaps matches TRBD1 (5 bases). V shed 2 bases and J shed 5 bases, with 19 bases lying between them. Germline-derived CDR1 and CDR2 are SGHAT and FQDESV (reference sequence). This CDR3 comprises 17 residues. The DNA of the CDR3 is TGTGCCAGCAGCTTATCATATCCCTCGCCGACAGAAAACATTCAGTACTTC. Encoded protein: CASSLSYPSPTENIQYF. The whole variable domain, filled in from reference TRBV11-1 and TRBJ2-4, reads EAEVAQSPRYKITEKSQAVAFWCDPISGHATLYWYRQILGQGPELLVQFQDESVVDDSQLPKDRFSAERLKGVDSTLKIQPAELGDSAMYLCASSLSYPSPTENIQYFGAGTRLSVL.

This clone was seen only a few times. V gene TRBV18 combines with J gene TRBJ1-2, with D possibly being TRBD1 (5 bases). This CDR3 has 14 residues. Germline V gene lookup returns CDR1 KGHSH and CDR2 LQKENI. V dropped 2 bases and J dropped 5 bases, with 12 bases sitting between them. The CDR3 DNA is TGTGCCAGCTCACCAGGGCAGGAGGGGTATGGCTACACCTTC. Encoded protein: CASSPGQEGYGYTF.

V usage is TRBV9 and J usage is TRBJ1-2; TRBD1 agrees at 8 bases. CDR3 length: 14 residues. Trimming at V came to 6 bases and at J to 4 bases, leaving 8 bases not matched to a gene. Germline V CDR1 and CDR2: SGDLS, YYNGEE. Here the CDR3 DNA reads TGTGCCAGCAACCCCGGGACAGGCCTCTATGGCTACACCTTC. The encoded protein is CASNPGTGLYGYTF.

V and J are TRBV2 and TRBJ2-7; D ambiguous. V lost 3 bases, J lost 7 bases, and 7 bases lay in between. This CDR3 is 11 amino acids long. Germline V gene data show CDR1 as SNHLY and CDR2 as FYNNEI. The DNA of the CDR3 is TGTGCCAGCAGTGAGCGAGGTGAGCAGTACTTC. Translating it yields CASSERGEQYF.

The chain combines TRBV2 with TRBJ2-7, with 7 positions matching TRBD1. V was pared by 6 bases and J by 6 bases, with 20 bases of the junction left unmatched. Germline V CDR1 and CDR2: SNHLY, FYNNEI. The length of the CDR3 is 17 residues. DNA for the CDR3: TGTGCCAGCAGCGGGACCGATACAGGGGCCCGCTTCGCCGAGCAGTACTTC. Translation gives CASSGTDTGARFAEQYF.

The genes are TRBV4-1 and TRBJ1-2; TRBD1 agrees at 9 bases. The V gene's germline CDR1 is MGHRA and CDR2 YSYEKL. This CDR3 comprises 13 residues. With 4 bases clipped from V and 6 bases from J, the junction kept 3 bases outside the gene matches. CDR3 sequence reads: CASSPRTGDGYTF. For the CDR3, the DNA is TGCGCCAGCAGCCCCCGGACAGGGGATGGCTACACCTTC.

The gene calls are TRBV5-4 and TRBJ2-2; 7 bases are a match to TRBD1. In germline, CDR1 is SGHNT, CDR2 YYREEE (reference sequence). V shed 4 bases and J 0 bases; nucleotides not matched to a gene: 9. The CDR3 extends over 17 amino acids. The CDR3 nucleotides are TGTGCCAGCAGCCCGCGAGGGACAGCAGCGAACACCGGGGAGCTGTTTTTT. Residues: CASSPRGTAANTGELFF.

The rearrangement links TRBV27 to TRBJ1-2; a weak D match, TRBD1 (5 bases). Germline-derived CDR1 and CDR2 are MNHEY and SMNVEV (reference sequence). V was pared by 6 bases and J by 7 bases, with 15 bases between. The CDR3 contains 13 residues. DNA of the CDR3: TGTGCCAGCAGCCCGAGACAGACTGGTGGCTACACCTTC. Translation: CASSPRQTGGYTF.

The CDR3 DNA follows: TGTGCCAGCAGCTTAGGACTGAGCACAGATACGCAGTATTTT. This codes for CASSLGLSTDTQYF. The genes are TRBV7-9 and TRBJ2-3; no clear D gene. Trimming cost V 1 base and J 0 bases, with 5 bases left between them. The CDR3 has 14 residues. From germline, CDR1 is SEHNR and CDR2 FQNEAQ (reference sequence).

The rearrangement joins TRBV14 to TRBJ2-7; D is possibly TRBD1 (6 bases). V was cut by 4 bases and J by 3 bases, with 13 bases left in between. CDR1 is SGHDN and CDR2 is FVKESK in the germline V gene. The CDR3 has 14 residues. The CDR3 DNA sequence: TGTGCCAGCAGCCGGAATCAGGGGAGCTACGAGCAGTACTTC. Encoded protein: CASSRNQGSYEQYF.

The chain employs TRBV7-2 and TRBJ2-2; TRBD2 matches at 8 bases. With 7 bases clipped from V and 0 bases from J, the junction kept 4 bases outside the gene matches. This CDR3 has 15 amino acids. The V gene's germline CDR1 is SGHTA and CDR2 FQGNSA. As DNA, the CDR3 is TGTGCCAGCATACGGGGGGGGTCGAACACCGGGGAGCTGTTTTTT. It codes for CASIRGGSNTGELFF.

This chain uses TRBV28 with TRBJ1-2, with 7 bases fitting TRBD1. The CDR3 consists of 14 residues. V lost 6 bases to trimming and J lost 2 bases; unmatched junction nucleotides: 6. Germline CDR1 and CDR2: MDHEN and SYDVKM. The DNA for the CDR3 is TGTGCCAGCAGGAATGACAGGGTCAACTATGGCTACACCTTC. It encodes CASRNDRVNYGYTF.

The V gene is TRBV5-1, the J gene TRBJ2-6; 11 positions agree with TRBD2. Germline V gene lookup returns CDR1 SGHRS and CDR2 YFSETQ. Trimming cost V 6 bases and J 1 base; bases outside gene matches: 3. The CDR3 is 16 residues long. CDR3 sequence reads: CASNSGGASGANVLTF. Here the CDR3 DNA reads TGCGCCAGCAATAGCGGGGGGGCGTCTGGGGCCAACGTCCTGACTTTC.

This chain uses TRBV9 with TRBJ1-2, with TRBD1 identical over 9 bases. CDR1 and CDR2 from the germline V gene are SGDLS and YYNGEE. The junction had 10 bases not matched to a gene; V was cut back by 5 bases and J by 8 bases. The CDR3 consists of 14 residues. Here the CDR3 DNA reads TGTGCCAGCAGTGCCACAGGGGGCGTTCGGGGCTACACCTTC. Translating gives CASSATGGVRGYTF.

The CDR3 loop is CASSLQGWVTEAFF. The CDR3 DNA sequence: TGTGCCAGCAGCTTACAGGGTTGGGTCACTGAAGCTTTCTTT. This chain connects TRBV7-9 to TRBJ1-1; TRBD1 might be the D (5 bases). CDR3 length: 14 amino acids. Between the trimmed V and J ends, which lost 2 bases and 4 bases, there was a span of 11 bases. Per germline, CDR1 SEHNR and CDR2 FQNEAQ (reference sequence).

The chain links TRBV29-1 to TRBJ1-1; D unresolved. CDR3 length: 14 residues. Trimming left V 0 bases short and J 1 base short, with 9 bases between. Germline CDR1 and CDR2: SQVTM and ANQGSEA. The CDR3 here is CSVEDPGPNTEAFF. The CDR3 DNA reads TGCAGCGTTGAAGATCCAGGTCCGAACACTGAAGCTTTCTTT.

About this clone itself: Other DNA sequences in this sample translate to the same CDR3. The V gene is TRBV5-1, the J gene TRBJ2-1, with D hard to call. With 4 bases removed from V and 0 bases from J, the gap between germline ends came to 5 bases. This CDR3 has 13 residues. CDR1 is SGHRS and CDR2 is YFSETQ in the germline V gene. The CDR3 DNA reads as TGCGCCAGCAGCACAAGCTCCTACAATGAGCAGTTCTTC. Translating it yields CASSTSSYNEQFF. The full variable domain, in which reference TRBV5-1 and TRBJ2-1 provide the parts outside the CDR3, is KAGVTQTPRYLIKTRGQQVTLSCSPISGHRSVSWYQQTPGQGLQFLFEYFSETQRNKGNFPGRFSGRQFSNSRSEMNVSTLELGDSALYLCASSTSSYNEQFFGPGTRLTVL.

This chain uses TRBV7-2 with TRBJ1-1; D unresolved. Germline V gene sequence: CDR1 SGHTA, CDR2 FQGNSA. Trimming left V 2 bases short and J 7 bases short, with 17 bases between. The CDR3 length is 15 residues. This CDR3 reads CASSLIIEAVDEAFF. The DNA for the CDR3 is TGTGCCAGCAGCTTAATCATCGAGGCAGTTGATGAAGCTTTCTTT.

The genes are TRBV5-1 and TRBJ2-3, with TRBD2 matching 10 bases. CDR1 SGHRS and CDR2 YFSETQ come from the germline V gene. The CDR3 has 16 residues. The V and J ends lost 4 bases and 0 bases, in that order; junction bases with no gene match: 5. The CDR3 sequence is CASSIGLAASTDTQYF. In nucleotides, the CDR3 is TGCGCCAGCAGCATCGGACTAGCGGCTAGCACAGATACGCAGTATTTT. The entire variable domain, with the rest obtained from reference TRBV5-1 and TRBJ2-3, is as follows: KAGVTQTPRYLIKTRGQQVTLSCSPISGHRSVSWYQQTPGQGLQFLFEYFSETQRNKGNFPGRFSGRQFSNSRSEMNVSTLELGDSALYLCASSIGLAASTDTQYFGPGTRLTVL.

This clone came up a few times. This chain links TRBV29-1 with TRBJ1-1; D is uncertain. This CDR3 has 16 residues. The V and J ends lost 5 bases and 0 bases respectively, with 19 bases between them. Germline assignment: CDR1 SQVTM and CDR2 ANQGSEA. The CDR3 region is CSVSLYTGSLNTEAFF. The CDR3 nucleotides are TGCAGCGTTTCCCTCTACACCGGGTCCTTGAACACTGAAGCTTTCTTT.

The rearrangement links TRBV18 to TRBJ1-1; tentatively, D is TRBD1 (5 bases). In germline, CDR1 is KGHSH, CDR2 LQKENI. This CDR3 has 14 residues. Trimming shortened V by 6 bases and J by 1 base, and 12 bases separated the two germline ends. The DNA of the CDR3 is TGTGCCAGCTCTTTCAGGGATTGGAACACTGAAGCTTTCTTT. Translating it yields CASSFRDWNTEAFF. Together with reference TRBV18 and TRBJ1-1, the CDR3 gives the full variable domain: NAGVMQNPRHLVRRRGQEARLRCSPMKGHSHVYWYRQLPEEGLKFMVYLQKENIIDESGMPKERFSAEFPKEGPSILRIQQVVRGDSAAYFCASSFRDWNTEAFFGQGTRLTVV.

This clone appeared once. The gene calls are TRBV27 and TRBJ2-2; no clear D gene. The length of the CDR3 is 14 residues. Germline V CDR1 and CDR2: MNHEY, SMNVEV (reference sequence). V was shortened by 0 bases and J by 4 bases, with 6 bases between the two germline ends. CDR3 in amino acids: CASSLSKSTGELFF. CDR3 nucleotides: TGTGCCAGCAGTTTATCGAAGAGCACCGGGGAGCTGTTTTTT.

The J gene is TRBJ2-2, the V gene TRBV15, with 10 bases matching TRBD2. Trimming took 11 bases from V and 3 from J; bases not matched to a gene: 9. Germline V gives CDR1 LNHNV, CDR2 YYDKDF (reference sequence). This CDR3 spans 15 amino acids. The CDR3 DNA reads TGTGCCGCAGGAGTAGCGGGGGGATACACCGGGGAGCTGTTTTTT. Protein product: CAAGVAGGYTGELFF.

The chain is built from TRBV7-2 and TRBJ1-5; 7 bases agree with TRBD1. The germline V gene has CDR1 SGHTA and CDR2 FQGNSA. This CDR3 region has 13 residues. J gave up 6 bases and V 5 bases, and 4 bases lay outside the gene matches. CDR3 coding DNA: TGTGCCAGCAGCCCCGACAGGGTTCAGCCCCAGCATTTT. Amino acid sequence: CASSPDRVQPQHF.

As DNA, the CDR3 is TGCGCCAGCAGCTTATCCGGGACAGGGACTAACTATGGCTACACCTTC. This translates into CASSLSGTGTNYGYTF. The genes are TRBV5-1 and TRBJ1-2, with 9 bases identical to TRBD1. Germline V gene sequence: CDR1 SGHRS, CDR2 YFSETQ. J gave up 0 bases and V 2 bases, and 5 bases lay outside the gene matches. This CDR3 is built from 16 residues.

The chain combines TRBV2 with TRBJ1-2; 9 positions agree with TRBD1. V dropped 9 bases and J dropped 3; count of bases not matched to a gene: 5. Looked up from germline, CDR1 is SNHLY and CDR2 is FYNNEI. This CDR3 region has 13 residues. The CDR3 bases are TGTGCCAGTGGGGGACAGGGAGACTATGGCTACACCTTC. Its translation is CASGGQGDYGYTF.